This TCR beta chain originates from a study of cytomegalovirus exposure and HLA in healthy donors. PCR involved 60 Vbeta and 13 Jbeta primers. Original methodology: The authors later counted about 80 million unique TCR beta chains, some 10 million of them shared. Data came from immunoSEQ multiplex PCR; TCRdb stores just in-frame clones and leaves some out. The V and J calls and clone size come from that table; D and trimming were worked out from the DNA. The repertoire holds roughly 63,000 clones, with about 75% as singletons. Note on this clone: Its specificity is not known.

Study outcomes and limitations: Researchers catalogued approximately 170 TCR beta chains as cytomegalovirus-associated. The authors later linked a missense DCLRE1C variant to TCR beta V- and J-gene trimming.

V gave up 3 bases and J gave up 4 bases; unmatched junction bases: 8. There are 15 residues in the CDR3. Germline V gene data show CDR1 as LNHDA and CDR2 as SQIVND (reference sequence). The genes are TRBV19 and TRBJ1-2; 7 positions agree with TRBD1. This TCR was recovered from a woman aged 40 to 50 in good health and CMV-seropositive. The sample comprised PBMCs. The CDR3 here is CASSMVAGGVYGYTF. DNA of the CDR3: TGTGCCAGTAGTATGGTGGCAGGGGGAGTCTATGGCTACACCTTC.